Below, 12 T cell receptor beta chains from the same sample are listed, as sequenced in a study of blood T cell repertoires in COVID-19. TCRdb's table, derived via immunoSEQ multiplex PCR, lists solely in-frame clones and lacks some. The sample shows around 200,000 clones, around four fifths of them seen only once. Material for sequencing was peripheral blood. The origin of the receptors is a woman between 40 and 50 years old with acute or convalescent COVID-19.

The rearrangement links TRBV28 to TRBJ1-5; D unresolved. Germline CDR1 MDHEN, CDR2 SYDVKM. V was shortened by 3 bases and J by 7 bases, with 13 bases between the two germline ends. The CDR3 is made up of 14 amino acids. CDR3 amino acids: CASSFQSEEQPQHF. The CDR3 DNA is TGTGCCAGCAGTTTTCAATCCGAAGAGCAGCCCCAGCATTTT.

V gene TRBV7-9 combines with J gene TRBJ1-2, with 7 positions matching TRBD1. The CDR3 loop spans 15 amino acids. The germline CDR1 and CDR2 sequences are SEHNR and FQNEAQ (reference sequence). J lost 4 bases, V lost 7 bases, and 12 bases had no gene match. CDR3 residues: CASTAGTGEIYGYTF. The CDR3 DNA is TGTGCCAGCACGGCCGGTACAGGGGAAATCTATGGCTACACCTTC.

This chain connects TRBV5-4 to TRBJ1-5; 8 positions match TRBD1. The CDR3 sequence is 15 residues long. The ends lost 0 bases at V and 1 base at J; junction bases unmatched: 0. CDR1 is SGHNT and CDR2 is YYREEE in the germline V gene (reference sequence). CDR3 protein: CASSLAGGSNQPQHF. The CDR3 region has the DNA TGTGCCAGCAGCTTGGCAGGGGGCAGCAATCAGCCCCAGCATTTT. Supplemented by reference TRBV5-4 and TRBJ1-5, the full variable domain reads ETGVTQSPTHLIKTRGQQVTLRCSSQSGHNTVSWYQQALGQGPQFIFQYYREEENGRGNFPPRFSGLQFPNYSSELNVNALELDDSALYLCASSLAGGSNQPQHFGDGTRLSIL.

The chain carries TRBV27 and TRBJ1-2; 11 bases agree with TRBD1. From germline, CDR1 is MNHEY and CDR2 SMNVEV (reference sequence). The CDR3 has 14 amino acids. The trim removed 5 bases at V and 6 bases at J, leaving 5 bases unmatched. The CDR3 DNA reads TGTGCCAGCAGTCTGGACAGGGGGCGGGATGGCTACACCTTC. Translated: CASSLDRGRDGYTF.

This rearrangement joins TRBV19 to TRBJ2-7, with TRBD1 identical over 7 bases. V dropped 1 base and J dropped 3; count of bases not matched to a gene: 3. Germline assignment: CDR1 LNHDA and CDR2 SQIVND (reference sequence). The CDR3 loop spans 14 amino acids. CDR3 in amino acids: CASSIGAGGYEQYF. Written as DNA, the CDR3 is TGTGCCAGTAGTATAGGAGCAGGGGGCTACGAGCAGTACTTC.

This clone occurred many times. The CDR3 region has the DNA TGCAGTGCTAGTCAGGGTGCGCGTGAGCAGTTCTTC. Translating gives CSASQGAREQFF. The chain is built from TRBV20-1 and TRBJ2-1, with D possibly TRBD1 on 5 matching bases. The CDR3 is 12 amino acids. The V gene lost 3 bases and the J gene lost 9 bases, with 12 bases spanning the gap. Germline V lookup: CDR1 DFQATT, CDR2 SNEGSKA (reference sequence).

CDR3 bases: TGTGCCAGCAGTTTAGGCCCAGGGCACGAGCAGTACTTC. Protein: CASSLGPGHEQYF. The rearrangement uses TRBV27 and TRBJ2-7; a possible D gene is TRBD1 (5 bases). CDR1 is MNHEY and CDR2 is SMNVEV in the germline V gene (reference sequence). V lost 2 bases to trimming and J lost 5 bases, with 10 bases between them. The CDR3 runs to 13 residues.

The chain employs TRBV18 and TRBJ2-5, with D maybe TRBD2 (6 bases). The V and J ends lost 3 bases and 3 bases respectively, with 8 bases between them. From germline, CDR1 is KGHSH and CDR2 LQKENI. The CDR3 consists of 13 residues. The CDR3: CASSPREKETQYF. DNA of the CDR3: TGTGCCAGCTCACCCCGGGAGAAAGAGACCCAGTACTTC.

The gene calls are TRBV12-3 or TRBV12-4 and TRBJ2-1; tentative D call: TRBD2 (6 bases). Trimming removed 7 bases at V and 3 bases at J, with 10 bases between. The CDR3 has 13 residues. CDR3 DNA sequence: TGTGCCAGCAAATCGGGGGACTACAATGAGCAGTTCTTC. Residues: CASKSGDYNEQFF.

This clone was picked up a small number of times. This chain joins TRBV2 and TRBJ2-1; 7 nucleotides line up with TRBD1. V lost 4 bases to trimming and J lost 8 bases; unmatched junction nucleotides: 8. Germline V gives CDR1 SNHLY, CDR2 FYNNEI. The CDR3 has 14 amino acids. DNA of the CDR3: TGTGCCAGCAGTGGGACAGGTTCGTCTCATGAGCAGTTCTTC. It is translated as CASSGTGSSHEQFF. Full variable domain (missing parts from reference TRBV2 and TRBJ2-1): EPEVTQTPSHQVTQMGQEVILRCVPISNHLYFYWYRQILGQKVEFLVSFYNNEISEKSEIFDDQFSVERPDGSNFTLKIRSTKLEDSAMYFCASSGTGSSHEQFFGPGTRLTVL.

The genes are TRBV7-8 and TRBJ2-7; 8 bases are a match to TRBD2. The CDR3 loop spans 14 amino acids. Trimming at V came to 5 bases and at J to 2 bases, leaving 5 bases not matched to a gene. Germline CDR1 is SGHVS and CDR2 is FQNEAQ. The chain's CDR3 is CASSRGLATYEQYF. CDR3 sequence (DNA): TGTGCCAGCAGCCGAGGACTAGCTACCTACGAGCAGTACTTC.

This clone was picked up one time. CDR3 amino acids: CAISEAGQETQYF. CDR3 in DNA: TGTGCCATCAGTGAGGCGGGGCAAGAGACCCAGTACTTC. The genes are TRBV10-3 and TRBJ2-5, with D possibly being TRBD2 (6 bases). Germline V CDR1 and CDR2: ENHRY, SYGVKD. V gave up 2 bases and J gave up 2 bases, with 6 bases separating them. The CDR3 contains 13 residues.